This record concerns one T cell receptor (beta chain) sequence. The CDR3 loop spans 19 amino acids. The sample comes from a study of blood T cell repertoires in COVID-19. Background on the study: T cells, B-cell-depleted T cells, or PBMCs provided the cDNA or gDNA that served as material.

In terms of age and location, participants ranged from roughly 18 to 90 years and lived in about two dozen US areas. Among Cohort 3 donors, those recovered had two negative PCRs, clearance, or symptom resolution. Per the original data handling: Scientists estimated how many nucleated cells there were by amplifying reference gene primers. Only in-frame clones appear in the TCRdb table, and some are missing; sequencing was by immunoSEQ multiplex PCR. The V and J calls and clone size were taken over from that table, and D and trimming were inferred from the DNA. The sample lists about 350,000 clones; more than 75% were seen once.

Sequenced sample: PBMCs or T cells enriched from blood (not recorded which). The origin of this receptor is a woman under 40 who had recovered from COVID-19. The chain recombines TRBV21-1 with TRBJ2-1; whether TRBD2, the table's D call, matches the DNA was not checked. TRBV21-1 is an annotated pseudogene. Here the CDR3 reads CASSKTGLTSGGAMSEQFF. CDR3 in DNA: TGTGCCAGCAGCAAAACCGGTCTGACTAGCGGGGGGGCCATGTCTGAGCAGTTCTTC.